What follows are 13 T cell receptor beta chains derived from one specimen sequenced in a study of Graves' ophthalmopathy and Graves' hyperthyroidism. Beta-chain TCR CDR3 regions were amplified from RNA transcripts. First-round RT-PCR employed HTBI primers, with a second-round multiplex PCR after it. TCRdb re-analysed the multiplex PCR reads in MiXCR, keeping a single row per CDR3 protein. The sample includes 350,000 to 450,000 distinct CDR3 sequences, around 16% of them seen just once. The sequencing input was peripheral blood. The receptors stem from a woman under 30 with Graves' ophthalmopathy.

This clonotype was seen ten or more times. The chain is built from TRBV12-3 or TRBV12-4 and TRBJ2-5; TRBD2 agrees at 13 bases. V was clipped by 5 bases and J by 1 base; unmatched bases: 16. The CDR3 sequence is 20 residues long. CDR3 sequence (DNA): TGTGCCAGCAGTCTTACCCTCGGACTAGCGGGAGAGTGGCCCCAAGAGACCCAGTACTTC. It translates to CASSLTLGLAGEWPQETQYF.

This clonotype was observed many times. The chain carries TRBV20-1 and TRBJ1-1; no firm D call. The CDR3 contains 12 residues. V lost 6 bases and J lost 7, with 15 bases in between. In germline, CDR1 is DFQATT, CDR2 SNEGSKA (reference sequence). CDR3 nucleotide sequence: TGCAGTGCCATGGGGAGGAGGGATGAAGCTTTCTTT. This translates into CSAMGRRDEAFF.

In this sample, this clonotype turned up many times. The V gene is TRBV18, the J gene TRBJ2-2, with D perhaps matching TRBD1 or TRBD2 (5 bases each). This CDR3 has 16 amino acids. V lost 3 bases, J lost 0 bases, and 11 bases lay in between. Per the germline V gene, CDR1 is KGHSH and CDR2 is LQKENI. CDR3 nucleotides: TGTGCCAGCTCACCCCCGGGACGTTCGAACACCGGGGAGCTGTTTTTT. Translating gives CASSPPGRSNTGELFF.

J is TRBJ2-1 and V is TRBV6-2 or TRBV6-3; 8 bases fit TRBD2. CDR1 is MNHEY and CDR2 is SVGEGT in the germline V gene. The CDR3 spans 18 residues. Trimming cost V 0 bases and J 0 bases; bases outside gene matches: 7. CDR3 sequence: CASSYSNRGGSSYNEQFF. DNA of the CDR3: TGTGCCAGCAGTTACTCGAATCGGGGGGGGAGCTCCTACAATGAGCAGTTCTTC.

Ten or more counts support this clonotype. CDR3 sequence: CATSDPTRAGSEQYF. The CDR3 region has the DNA TGTGCCACCAGTGACCCAACCAGGGCGGGGTCCGAGCAGTACTTC. The chain uses TRBV24-1 and TRBJ2-7; a possible D gene is TRBD2 (6 bases). The germline V gene encodes CDR1 KGHDR and CDR2 SFDVKD. Trimming removed 4 bases at V and 6 bases at J, with 18 bases between. There are 15 residues in the CDR3.

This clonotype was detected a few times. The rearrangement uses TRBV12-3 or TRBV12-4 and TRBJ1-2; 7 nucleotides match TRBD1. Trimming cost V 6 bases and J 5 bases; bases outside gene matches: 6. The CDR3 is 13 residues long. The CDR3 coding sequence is TGTGCCAGCAGACTAGGGACAGCTTATGGCTACACCTTC. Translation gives CASRLGTAYGYTF.

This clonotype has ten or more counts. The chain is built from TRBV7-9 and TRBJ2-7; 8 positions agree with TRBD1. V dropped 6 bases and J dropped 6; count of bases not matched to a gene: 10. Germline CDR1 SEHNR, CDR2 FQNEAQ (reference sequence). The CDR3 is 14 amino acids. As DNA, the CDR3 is TGTGCCAGCAGACACGGACAGGGAGAGGGCGAGCAGTACTTC. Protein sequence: CASRHGQGEGEQYF.

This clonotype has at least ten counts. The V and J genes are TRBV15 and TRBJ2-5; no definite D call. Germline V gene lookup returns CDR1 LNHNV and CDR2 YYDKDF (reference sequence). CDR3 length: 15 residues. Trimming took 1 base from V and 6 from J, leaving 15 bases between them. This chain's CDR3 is CATSRGGDPIKTQYF. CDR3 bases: TGTGCCACCAGCAGAGGCGGAGACCCCATTAAGACCCAGTACTTC.

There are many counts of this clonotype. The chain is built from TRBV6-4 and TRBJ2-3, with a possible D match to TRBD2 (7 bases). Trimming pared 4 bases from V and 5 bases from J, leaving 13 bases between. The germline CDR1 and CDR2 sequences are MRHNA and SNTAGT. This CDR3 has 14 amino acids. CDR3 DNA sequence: TGTGCCAGCAGTGCGGGGGGCGAGGGAGATACGCAGTATTTT. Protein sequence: CASSAGGEGDTQYF.

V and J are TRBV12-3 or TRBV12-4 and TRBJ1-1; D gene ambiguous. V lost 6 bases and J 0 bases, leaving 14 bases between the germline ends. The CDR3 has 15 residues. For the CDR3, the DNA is TGTGCCAGCAGCCAAGAGCCCCATTTGAACACTGAAGCTTTCTTT. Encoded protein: CASSQEPHLNTEAFF.

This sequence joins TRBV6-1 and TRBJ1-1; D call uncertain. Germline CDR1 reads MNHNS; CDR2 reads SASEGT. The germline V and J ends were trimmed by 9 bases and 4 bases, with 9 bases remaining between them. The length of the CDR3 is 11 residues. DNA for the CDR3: TGTGCCAGTGGGCAGTTCACTGAAGCTTTCTTT. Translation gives CASGQFTEAFF.

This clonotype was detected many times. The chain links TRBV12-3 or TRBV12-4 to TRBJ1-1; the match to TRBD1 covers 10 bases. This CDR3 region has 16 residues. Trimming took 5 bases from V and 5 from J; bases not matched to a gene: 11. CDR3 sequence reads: CASSPDRGLRWTEAFF. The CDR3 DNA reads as TGTGCCAGCAGTCCCGACAGGGGGCTGAGATGGACTGAAGCTTTCTTT.

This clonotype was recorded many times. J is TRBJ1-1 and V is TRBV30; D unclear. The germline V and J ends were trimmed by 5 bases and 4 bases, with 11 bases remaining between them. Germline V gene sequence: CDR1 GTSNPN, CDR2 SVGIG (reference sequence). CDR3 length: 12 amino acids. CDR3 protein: CAWEIMGTEAFF. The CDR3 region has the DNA TGTGCCTGGGAGATTATGGGCACTGAAGCTTTCTTT.